The present T cell receptor beta chain was sequenced within a study of blood T cell repertoires in COVID-19. For the study at large: Whether acute or convalescent, the COVID-19 samples came from the United States, Italy and Spain. In each case, the material was cDNA or gDNA derived from T cells, B-cell-depleted T cells, or PBMCs.

Germline V gene sequence: CDR1 SGHNT, CDR2 YYREEE (reference sequence). The CDR3 runs 14 residues. Trimming stripped 1 base from V and 4 bases from J, with 11 bases between. Method: immunoSEQ multiplex PCR; TCRdb's copy keeps in-frame clones and lacks some. The sample carries 250,000 or so clones, approximately 86% recorded once. The sequence came from a woman aged 25 to 45 with acute or convalescent COVID-19. Sequencing input: peripheral blood. The V gene is TRBV5-4, the J gene TRBJ1-1; D call uncertain. CDR3 in amino acids: CASSLPGLGTEAFF. CDR3 bases: TGTGCCAGCAGCTTGCCCGGGTTGGGCACTGAAGCTTTCTTT.